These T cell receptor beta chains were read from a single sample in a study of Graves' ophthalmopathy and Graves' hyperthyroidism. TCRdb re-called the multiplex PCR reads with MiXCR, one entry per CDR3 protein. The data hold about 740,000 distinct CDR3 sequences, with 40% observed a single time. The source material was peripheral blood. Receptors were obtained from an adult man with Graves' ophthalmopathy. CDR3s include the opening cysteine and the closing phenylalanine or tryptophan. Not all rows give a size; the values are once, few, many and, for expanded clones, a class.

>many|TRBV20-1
CSAGDRGYEQYF
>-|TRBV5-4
CASTNTRGTEAFF
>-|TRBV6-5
CASSQGDTQYF
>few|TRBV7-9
CASSFDRVYEQYF
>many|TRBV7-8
CASSSTQGGINSETQYF
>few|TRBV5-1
CASSLLGQTTEAFF
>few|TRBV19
CATLQGLGATGELFF
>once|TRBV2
CASVRQGHGGYTF
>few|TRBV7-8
CASSLYGQSEGYSGNTIYF
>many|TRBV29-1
CSVESSSEQYF
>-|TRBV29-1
CSGQGGRTEAFF
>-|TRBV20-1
CSARDGIEAFF
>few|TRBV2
CASSLWDSRPQETQYF
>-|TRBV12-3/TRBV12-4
CASREAGRGDLSPLHF